This paragraph reports one T cell receptor (beta chain). This sample was included in a study of cytomegalovirus exposure and HLA in healthy donors. This CDR3 contains 14 residues. CDR1 and CDR2 from the germline V gene are LNHNV and YYDKDF (reference sequence). V shed 4 bases and J shed 1 base, with 10 bases lying between them. The PCR made use of 60 Vbeta and 13 Jbeta primers. Clones were sequenced by immunoSEQ multiplex PCR, and TCRdb holds only the in-frame ones, with some missing. The sample includes 150,000 or so clones, more than 75% of them seen just once. Sequenced: PBMCs. The clonotype comes from a woman in her forties in good health and CMV-seropositive. The chain recombines TRBV15 with TRBJ1-1; D is uncertain. CDR3 DNA: TGTGCCACCAGCAATAGGAACAGGAACACTGAAGCTTTCTTT. Its protein is CATSNRNRNTEAFF. The entire variable domain, with the rest obtained from reference TRBV15 and TRBJ1-1, is as follows: DAMVIQNPRYQVTQFGKPVTLSCSQTLNHNVMYWYQQKSSQAPKLLFHYYDKDFNNEADTPDNFQSRRPNTSFCFLDIRSPGLGDTAMYLCATSNRNRNTEAFFGQGTRLTVV.